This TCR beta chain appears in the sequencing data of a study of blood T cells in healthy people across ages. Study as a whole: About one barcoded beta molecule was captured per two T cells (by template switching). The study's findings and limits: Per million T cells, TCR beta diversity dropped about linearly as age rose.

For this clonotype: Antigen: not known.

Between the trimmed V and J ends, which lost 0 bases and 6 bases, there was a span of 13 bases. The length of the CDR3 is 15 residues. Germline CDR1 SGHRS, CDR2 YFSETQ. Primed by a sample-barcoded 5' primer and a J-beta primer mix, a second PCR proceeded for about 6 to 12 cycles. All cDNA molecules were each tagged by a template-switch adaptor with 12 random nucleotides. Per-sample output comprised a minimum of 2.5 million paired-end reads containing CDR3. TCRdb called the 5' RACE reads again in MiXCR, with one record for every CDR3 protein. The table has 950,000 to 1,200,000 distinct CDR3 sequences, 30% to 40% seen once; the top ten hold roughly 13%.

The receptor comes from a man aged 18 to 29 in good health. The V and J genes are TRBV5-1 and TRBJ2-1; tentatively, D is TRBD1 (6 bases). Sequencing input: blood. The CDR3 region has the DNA TGCGCCAGCAGCTTGGACCAGGGGATTGTCAATGAGCAGTTCTTC. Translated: CASSLDQGIVNEQFF.